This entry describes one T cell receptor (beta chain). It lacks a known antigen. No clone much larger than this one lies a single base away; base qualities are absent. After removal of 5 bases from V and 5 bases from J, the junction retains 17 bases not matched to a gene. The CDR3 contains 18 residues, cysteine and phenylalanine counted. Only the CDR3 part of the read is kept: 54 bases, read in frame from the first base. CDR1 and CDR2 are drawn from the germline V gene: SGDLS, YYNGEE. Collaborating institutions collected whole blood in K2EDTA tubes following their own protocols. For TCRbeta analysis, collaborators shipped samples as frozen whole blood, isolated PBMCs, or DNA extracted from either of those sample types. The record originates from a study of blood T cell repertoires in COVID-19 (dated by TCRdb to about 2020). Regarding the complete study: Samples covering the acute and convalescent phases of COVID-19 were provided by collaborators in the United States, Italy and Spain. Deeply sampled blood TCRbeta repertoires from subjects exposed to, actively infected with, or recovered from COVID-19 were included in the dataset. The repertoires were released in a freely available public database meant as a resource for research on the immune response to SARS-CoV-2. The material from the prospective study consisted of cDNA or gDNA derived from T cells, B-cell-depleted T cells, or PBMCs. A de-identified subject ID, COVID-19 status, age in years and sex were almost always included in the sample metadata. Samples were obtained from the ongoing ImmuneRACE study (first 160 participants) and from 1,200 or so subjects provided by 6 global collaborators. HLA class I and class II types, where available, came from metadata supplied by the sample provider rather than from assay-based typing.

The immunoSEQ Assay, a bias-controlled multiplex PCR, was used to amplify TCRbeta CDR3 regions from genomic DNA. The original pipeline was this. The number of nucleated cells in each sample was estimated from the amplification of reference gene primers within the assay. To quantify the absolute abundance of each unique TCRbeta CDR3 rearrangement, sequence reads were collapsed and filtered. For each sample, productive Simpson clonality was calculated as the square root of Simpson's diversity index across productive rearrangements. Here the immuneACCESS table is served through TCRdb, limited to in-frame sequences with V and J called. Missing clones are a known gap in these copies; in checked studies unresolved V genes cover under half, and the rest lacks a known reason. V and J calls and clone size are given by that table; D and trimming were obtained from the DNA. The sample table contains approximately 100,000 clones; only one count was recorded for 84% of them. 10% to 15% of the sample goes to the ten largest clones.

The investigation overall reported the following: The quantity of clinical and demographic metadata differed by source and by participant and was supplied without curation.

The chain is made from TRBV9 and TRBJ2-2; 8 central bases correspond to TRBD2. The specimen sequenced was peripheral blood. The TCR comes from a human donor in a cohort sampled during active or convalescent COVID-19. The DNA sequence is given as TGTGCCAGCAGTTCCGGTGGGGTTGCGGGGGGTTGGACCGGGGAGCTGTTTTTT. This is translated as CASSSGGVAGGWTGELFF.